This T cell receptor (beta chain) was observed in a study of blood T cell repertoires in COVID-19. About the study: The cDNA or gDNA used as material had been derived from T cells, B-cell-depleted T cells, or PBMCs.

Method: immunoSEQ multiplex PCR; TCRdb's copy keeps in-frame clones and lacks some. The table lists about 93,000 clones, 75% to 90% of them singletons. CDR1 is SGHNT and CDR2 is YYREEE in the germline V gene (reference sequence). The V gene end was trimmed by 4 bases and the J gene end by 8 bases; junction bases not matched to a gene: 5. This CDR3 comprises 13 residues. This clonotype was sampled from a woman over 75 with acute or convalescent COVID-19. The material sequenced was peripheral blood. This rearrangement joins TRBV5-4 to TRBJ1-2, with 10 bases fitting TRBD1. The CDR3 protein is CASSPDRGHGYTF. CDR3 bases: TGTGCCAGCAGCCCAGACAGGGGGCACGGCTACACCTTC.